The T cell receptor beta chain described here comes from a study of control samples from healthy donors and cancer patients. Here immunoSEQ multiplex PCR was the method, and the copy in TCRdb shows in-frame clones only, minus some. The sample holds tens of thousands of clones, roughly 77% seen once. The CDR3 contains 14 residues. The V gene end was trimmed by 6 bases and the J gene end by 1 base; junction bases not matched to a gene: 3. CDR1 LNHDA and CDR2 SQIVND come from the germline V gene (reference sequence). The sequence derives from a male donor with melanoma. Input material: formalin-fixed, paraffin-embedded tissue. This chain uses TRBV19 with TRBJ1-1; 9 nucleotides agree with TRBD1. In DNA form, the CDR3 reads TGTGCCAGTAGAATGACAGGGGGGAACACTGAAGCTTTCTTT. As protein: CASRMTGGNTEAFF.